The 18 T cell receptor beta chains given below trace back to one sample, sequenced in a study of long-term antiretroviral therapy in people with HIV. The libraries were made with immunoSEQ v3.0 at survey level. Profiling relied on immunoSEQ multiplex PCR, and the TCRdb table lists in-frame clones only, not all of them. The sample carries 30,000 or so clones, 60% to 75% recorded once. The sequences come from unsorted PBMCs, collected 3 years after starting antiretroviral therapy. These receptors originate from a middle-aged man with HIV.

The J gene is TRBJ2-5, the V gene TRBV29-1, with 7 bases aligning to TRBD1. The V gene's germline CDR1 is SQVTM and CDR2 ANQGSEA. This CDR3 has 12 residues. Unmatched junction bases numbered 6, after V lost 7 bases and J lost 4 bases. The CDR3 sequence is CSAQTGSETQYF. The CDR3 DNA sequence: TGCAGCGCTCAGACAGGGTCAGAGACCCAGTACTTC.

The chain recombines TRBV5-6 with TRBJ2-1; D uncertain. The V end lost 4 bases, the J end lost 4 bases, and 24 bases lay between the germline ends. Germline CDR1 reads SGHDT; CDR2 reads YYEEEE. The CDR3 totals 18 residues. The DNA for the CDR3 is TGTGCCAGCAGCCGGGTTTTTGGATCCTCCATCGAATACAATGAGCAGTTCTTC. It is translated as CASSRVFGSSIEYNEQFF.

This sequence joins TRBV30 and TRBJ2-4; TRBD1 matches 8 bases. Germline CDR1 GTSNPN, CDR2 SVGIG (reference sequence). V shed 2 bases and J 0 bases; nucleotides not matched to a gene: 6. CDR3 length: 16 amino acids. The CDR3 spells CAWSPGQGLAKNIQYF. The CDR3 DNA reads TGTGCCTGGAGTCCAGGACAGGGTTTAGCCAAAAACATTCAGTACTTC.

This chain joins TRBV18 and TRBJ1-4, with TRBD1 matching over 7 bases. Trimming at V came to 2 bases and at J to 4 bases, leaving 4 bases not matched to a gene. This CDR3 spans 15 amino acids. In germline, CDR1 is KGHSH, CDR2 LQKENI. The CDR3 reads CASSPEGQRNEKLFF. The CDR3 region has the DNA TGTGCCAGCTCACCAGAGGGACAGCGTAATGAAAAACTGTTTTTT.

V gene TRBV7-2 combines with J gene TRBJ2-2; TRBD1 matches at 8 bases. V lost 1 base, J lost 4 bases, and 2 bases stayed unmatched. Germline CDR1 is SGHTA and CDR2 is FQGNSA. This CDR3 has 15 residues. The CDR3 spells CASSLGTGITGELFF. The CDR3 coding sequence is TGTGCCAGCAGCTTAGGGACAGGGATCACCGGGGAGCTGTTTTTT.

The chain links TRBV5-1 to TRBJ1-2; TRBD1 is a possible D gene (6 bases). Germline V lookup: CDR1 SGHRS, CDR2 YFSETQ. The CDR3 is 12 amino acids. Trimming took 5 bases from V and 8 from J, leaving 13 bases between them. This chain's CDR3 is CASRQDSGGYTF. As DNA, the CDR3 is TGCGCCAGCAGACAGGACAGCGGGGGCTACACCTTC.

The chain joins TRBV10-2 to TRBJ2-3; 13 nucleotides agree with TRBD2. The J segment lost 3 bases and the V segment lost 5 bases, leaving 5 bases of the junction unmatched. This CDR3 has 16 residues. Germline V gives CDR1 WSHSY, CDR2 SAAADI. CDR3 sequence reads: CASSRTSGSVTDTQYF. The CDR3 bases are TGCGCCAGCAGTAGGACTAGCGGGAGCGTAACAGATACGCAGTATTTT.

The rearrangement uses TRBV27 and TRBJ1-3, with D uncertain. CDR1 and CDR2 (germline): MNHEY, SMNVEV (reference sequence). The CDR3 loop spans 17 amino acids. Trimming stripped 5 bases from V and 0 bases from J, with 17 bases between. In nucleotides, the CDR3 is TGTGCCAGCAGTCTGCCCCGCGCCGGCCACTCTGGAAACACCATATATTTT. The encoded protein is CASSLPRAGHSGNTIYF.

The chain is built from TRBV13 and TRBJ2-7, with 12 bases aligning to TRBD2. J was trimmed by 6 bases and V by 6 bases; bases with no gene match: 9. This CDR3 is 15 amino acids long. Germline CDR1 PRHDT, CDR2 FYEKMQ (reference sequence). DNA of the CDR3: TGTGCCAGCAGACTAACTAGCGGGAGGATTCGCGAGCAGTACTTC. Protein sequence: CASRLTSGRIREQYF. Full variable domain (remainder filled in from reference TRBV13 and TRBJ2-7): AAGVIQSPRHLIKEKRETATLKCYPIPRHDTVYWYQQGPGQDPQFLISFYEKMQSDKGSIPDRFSAQQFSDYHSELNMSSLELGDSALYFCASRLTSGRIREQYFGPGTRLTVT.

This clone was counted only a few times. This sequence joins TRBV2 and TRBJ1-2; D is ambiguous. The CDR3 sequence is 14 residues long. V gave up 3 bases and J gave up 5 bases, with 13 bases separating them. The V gene's germline CDR1 is SNHLY and CDR2 FYNNEI. In DNA, the CDR3 is TGTGCCAGCAGTGACGGCAGCTGGAGATATGGCTACACCTTC. This encodes CASSDGSWRYGYTF.

This clone was recorded a few times. V gene TRBV30 combines with J gene TRBJ1-3; 9 bases map to TRBD1. CDR1 is GTSNPN and CDR2 is SVGIG in the germline V gene (reference sequence). The J segment lost 5 bases and the V segment lost 0 bases, leaving 5 bases of the junction unmatched. This CDR3 has 15 residues. In DNA, the CDR3 is TGTGCCTGGAGTGTGGTCGGGACAGGGAGAAACACCATATATTTT. This codes for CAWSVVGTGRNTIYF. Full variable domain (missing parts from reference TRBV30 and TRBJ1-3): SQTIHQWPATLVQPVGSPLSLECTVEGTSNPNLYWYRQAAGRGLQLLFYSVGIGQISSEVPQNLSASRPQDRQFILSSKKLLLSDSGFYLCAWSVVGTGRNTIYFGEGSWLTVV.

The rearrangement joins TRBV4-3 to TRBJ1-2, with a possible D match to TRBD1 (6 bases). The CDR3 loop spans 15 amino acids. Trimming left V 0 bases short and J 4 bases short, with 12 bases between. Germline V gene data show CDR1 as LGHNA and CDR2 as YSLEER. The CDR3 loop is CASSQDGGRSYGYTF. CDR3 sequence (DNA): TGCGCCAGCAGCCAAGATGGGGGGCGCAGCTATGGCTACACCTTC.

This CDR3 reads CAWSIQGANVLTF. CDR3 bases: TGTGCCTGGAGTATCCAAGGGGCCAACGTCCTGACTTTC. V gene TRBV30 combines with J gene TRBJ2-6, with unresolved D. The CDR3 runs to 13 residues. CDR1 is GTSNPN, CDR2 SVGIG, per germline (reference sequence). The V and J ends lost 2 bases and 4 bases respectively, with 6 bases between them.

The V and J genes are TRBV15 and TRBJ1-1; D is perhaps TRBD1 (5 bases). There are 16 residues in the CDR3. V gave up 1 base and J gave up 1 base, with 13 bases separating them. Germline CDR1 is LNHNV and CDR2 is YYDKDF (reference sequence). CDR3 in DNA: TGTGCCACCAGCAGAGGTGGGACGTCCCGGAACACTGAAGCTTTCTTT. As protein: CATSRGGTSRNTEAFF.

This clone was counted a few times. The gene calls are TRBV7-9 and TRBJ1-5; a possible D gene is TRBD1 (5 bases). CDR1 is SEHNR, CDR2 FQNEAQ, per germline (reference sequence). V was cut by 3 bases and J by 4 bases, with 7 bases left in between. The CDR3 extends over 13 amino acids. CDR3 coding DNA: TGTGCCAGCAGCTTTGAGGGGAATCAGCCCCAGCATTTT. It specifies CASSFEGNQPQHF.

The rearrangement links TRBV6-6 to TRBJ1-4; the D gene is possibly TRBD1 (5 bases). The germline CDR1 and CDR2 sequences are MNHNY and SVGAGI (reference sequence). Trimming shortened V by 3 bases and J by 5 bases, and 13 bases separated the two germline ends. The CDR3 runs 15 residues. The CDR3 DNA follows: TGTGCCAGCAGTTATTCCAGGGTATTCAATGAAAAACTGTTTTTT. This encodes CASSYSRVFNEKLFF.

The chain couples TRBV9 to TRBJ2-5, with TRBD2 as a possible D gene (6 bases). With 4 bases removed from V and 7 bases from J, the gap between germline ends came to 17 bases. CDR1 is SGDLS and CDR2 is YYNGEE in the germline V gene. The CDR3 has 14 residues. The CDR3 DNA reads TGTGCCAGCAGCCCCTCAAGCGGGCGGGGGACCCAGTACTTC. It specifies CASSPSSGRGTQYF. The full variable domain, with the rest looked up from reference TRBV9 and TRBJ2-5, is DSGVTQTPKHLITATGQRVTLRCSPRSGDLSVYWYQQSLDQGLQFLIQYYNGEERAKGNILERFSAQQFPDLHSELNLSSLELGDSALYFCASSPSSGRGTQYFGPGTRLLVL.

CDR3 DNA sequence: TGTGCCAGCAGCTCGCACGGGGTCCAAGAGACCCAGTACTTC. It yields the protein CASSSHGVQETQYF. V gene TRBV11-1 combines with J gene TRBJ2-5; a possible D gene is TRBD2 (5 bases). CDR3 length: 14 amino acids. CDR1 and CDR2 from the germline V gene are SGHAT and FQDESV (reference sequence). Trimming took off 4 bases at V and 1 base at J, with 10 bases between the two ends.